These T cell receptor beta chains were read from a single sample in a study of T cell responses to AZD1222 COVID-19 vaccine. Assay: immunoSEQ multiplex PCR; the TCRdb copy retains only in-frame clones and omits some. The sample yields 100,000 to 120,000 clones, 70% to 90% seen once. Sequences were derived from peripheral blood, sampled on day 0 of AZD1222 vaccination. The receptors originated from an adult in good health. Both conserved end residues are part of each CDR3. The order of the fields is clone size, J gene, D gene, V gene, CDR3 protein, CDR3 DNA. D genes are given only for firm matches. Some rows have no size entry. The others give once, few or many, or a class for an expanded clone.

-	TRBJ1-2	-	TRBV6-4	CASSKTENYGYTF	TGTGCCAGCAGTAAAACAGAAAACTATGGCTACACCTTC
few	TRBJ1-4	-	TRBV7-9	CASRGTGGGEKLFF	TGTGCCAGCCGGGGCACGGGGGGCGGTGAAAAACTGTTTTTT
-	TRBJ1-5	TRBD1	TRBV18	CASSPSLPGQGIQPQHF	TGTGCCAGCTCACCAAGTCTTCCGGGACAGGGAATTCAGCCCCAGCATTTT
-	TRBJ2-7	-	TRBV6-5	CASRENDYEQYF	TGTGCCAGTCGGGAGAACGACTACGAGCAGTACTTC
once	TRBJ2-3	TRBD1	TRBV28	CASQLGQVTDTQYF	TGTGCCAGCCAGCTGGGACAGGTCACAGATACGCAGTATTTT
-	TRBJ2-3	TRBD2	TRBV9	CASSVDLAGGDTQYF	TGTGCCAGCAGCGTAGACCTAGCGGGGGGAGATACGCAGTATTTT
once	TRBJ1-2	-	TRBV19	CASSIMTALANYGYTF	TGTGCCAGTAGTATAATGACGGCGCTAGCTAACTATGGCTACACCTTC
-	TRBJ1-2	TRBD1	TRBV7-9	CASSSDRDRTGTF	TGTGCCAGCAGCTCAGACCGGGACAGGACTGGGACCTTC
-	TRBJ2-5	TRBD1	TRBV19	CATQDRGAQETQYF	TGTGCCACTCAGGACAGGGGAGCCCAAGAGACCCAGTACTTC
-	TRBJ1-1	-	TRBV6-5	CASRTSGNTEAFF	TGTGCCAGCCGAACAAGTGGGAACACTGAAGCTTTCTTT
-	TRBJ2-1	-	TRBV7-2	CASSFNRDNEQFF	TGTGCCAGCAGCTTTAACAGAGACAATGAGCAGTTCTTC
once	TRBJ2-6	TRBD1	TRBV18	CASSSLPAGQGASGANVLTF	TGTGCCAGCTCATCTCTACCTGCGGGACAGGGGGCCTCAGGGGCCAACGTCCTGACTTTC
-	TRBJ1-3	TRBD1	TRBV28	CASSQRQGTGNTIYF	TGTGCCAGCAGTCAACGACAGGGGACTGGAAACACCATATATTTT
-	TRBJ2-1	-	TRBV7-7	CASSLSDSSYNEQFF	TGTGCTAGCAGCTTGAGCGACAGCTCCTACAATGAGCAGTTCTTC
few	TRBJ2-1	TRBD2	TRBV19	CASSRTSGAYNEQFF	TGTGCCAGTAGTAGGACTAGCGGAGCTTACAATGAGCAGTTCTTC
-	TRBJ1-2	-	TRBV10-3	CAISPSKGNYGYTF	TGTGCCATCAGCCCATCCAAGGGCAACTATGGCTACACCTTC
-	TRBJ1-2	TRBD1	TRBV28	CASALGQNNYGYTF	TGTGCCAGCGCTTTGGGACAGAATAACTATGGCTACACCTTC
-	TRBJ1-1	-	TRBV29-1	CSVEGGATEAFF	TGCAGCGTTGAAGGAGGAGCGACTGAAGCTTTCTTT
-	TRBJ1-3	-	TRBV7-9	CASSLSISLRSGNTIYF	TGTGCCAGCAGCTTATCAATATCTCTTCGCTCTGGAAACACCATATATTTT
-	TRBJ2-1	-	TRBV10-3	CAISAGNNEQFF	TGTGCCATCAGTGCAGGGAATAATGAGCAGTTCTTC
few	TRBJ1-4	-	TRBV28	CASLRDPSSEKLFF	TGTGCCAGCCTAAGGGACCCGAGTTCGGAAAAACTGTTTTTT
-	TRBJ1-6	-	TRBV30	CAWTRDIANSPLHF	TGTGCCTGGACCCGGGACATTGCTAATTCACCCCTCCACTTT
-	TRBJ2-2	-	TRBV19	CASSVRQGGTNTGELFF	TGTGCCAGTAGTGTCCGGCAGGGGGGAACGAACACCGGGGAGCTGTTTTTT
-	TRBJ1-2	TRBD1	TRBV7-8	CASSFGDRGYGYTF	TGTGCCAGCAGCTTTGGGGACAGGGGCTATGGCTACACCTTC
-	TRBJ1-3	-	TRBV24-1	CATSDYDSDTIYF	TGTGCCACCAGTGATTACGATTCGGACACCATATATTTT
-	TRBJ2-1	TRBD1	TRBV9	CASSATGGIGGEQFF	TGTGCCAGCAGCGCAACAGGGGGAATCGGTGGTGAGCAGTTCTTC
once	TRBJ2-3	-	TRBV25-1	CASSESPATDTQYF	TGTGCCAGCAGTGAAAGTCCAGCAACAGATACGCAGTATTTT
-	TRBJ2-2	-	TRBV19	CASSFAGSNTGELFF	TGTGCCAGTAGTTTCGCAGGGTCAAACACCGGGGAGCTGTTTTTT
once	TRBJ2-7	TRBD2	TRBV6-5	CASTSPYGGYEQYF	TGTGCCAGCACCTCCCCATACGGGGGGTACGAGCAGTACTTC
-	TRBJ1-1	-	TRBV4-1	CASSQRGQGGTEAFF	TGCGCCAGCAGCCAGAGGGGCCAGGGCGGCACTGAAGCTTTCTTT
once	TRBJ2-1	-	TRBV29-1	CSVGREVNEQFF	TGCAGCGTTGGCAGGGAGGTCAATGAGCAGTTCTTC
-	TRBJ1-4	-	TRBV4-1	CASSLVATNEKLFF	TGCGCCAGCAGCCTCGTTGCAACTAATGAAAAACTGTTTTTT
-	TRBJ2-7	TRBD1	TRBV19	CASSIAGGLYEQYF	TGTGCCAGTAGTATAGCAGGGGGCCTCTACGAGCAGTACTTC
-	TRBJ2-1	-	TRBV7-9	CASVRGLRADEQFF	TGTGCCAGCGTTCGGGGACTCAGGGCGGATGAGCAGTTCTTC
-	TRBJ1-4	-	TRBV11-2	CASTLRGQLTSKLFF	TGTGCCAGCACCCTGAGAGGGCAGCTTACTTCGAAACTGTTTTTT
-	TRBJ1-2	-	TRBV7-8	CASSLETAVPYGYTF	TGTGCCAGCAGCTTAGAGACAGCCGTCCCCTATGGCTACACCTTC
-	TRBJ2-3	TRBD2	TRBV7-2	CASSLGLAGYTQYF	TGTGCCAGCAGCCTCGGACTAGCGGGGTATACGCAGTATTTT
once	TRBJ2-3	TRBD1	TRBV18	CASSTLQGGDTQYF	TGTGCCAGCTCAACCTTACAGGGGGGAGATACGCAGTATTTT
few	TRBJ2-5	-	TRBV7-6	CASSLAQSVAGQETQYF	TGTGCCAGCAGCTTAGCGCAATCTGTGGCGGGACAAGAGACCCAGTACTTC
-	TRBJ1-5	-	TRBV7-2	CASSAGFSNQPQHF	TGTGCCAGCAGCGCTGGGTTCTCCAATCAGCCCCAGCATTTT
-	TRBJ1-2	-	TRBV27	CASSLRGNYGYTF	TGTGCCAGCAGTTTAAGAGGGAACTATGGCTACACCTTC
-	TRBJ1-1	-	TRBV4-3	CASSQTGVQNTEAFF	TGCGCCAGCAGCCAAACCGGGGTCCAGAACACTGAAGCTTTCTTT
-	TRBJ1-2	-	TRBV4-3	CASSQEPGPSRLGYTF	TGCGCCAGCAGCCAAGAGCCGGGTCCCTCCCGTCTGGGCTACACCTTC
-	TRBJ1-1	TRBD1	TRBV28	CASSYKLGDRGNTEAFF	TGTGCCAGCAGTTATAAACTCGGGGACAGGGGGAACACTGAAGCTTTCTTT
-	TRBJ2-7	-	TRBV20-1	CSALAASEQYF	TGCAGTGCTCTAGCAGCCTCCGAGCAGTACTTC
once	TRBJ1-4	TRBD1	TRBV7-2	CASSLRDRPNEKLFF	TGTGCCAGCAGCTTAAGGGACAGGCCTAATGAAAAACTGTTTTTT
-	TRBJ2-5	TRBD1	TRBV11-2	CASSAGQGVRETQYF	TGTGCCAGCAGCGCTGGACAGGGGGTGAGGGAGACCCAGTACTTC
once	TRBJ2-7	TRBD2	TRBV7-2	CASSLTSGSYEQYF	TGTGCCAGCAGCCTGACTAGCGGGAGTTACGAGCAGTACTTC
-	TRBJ2-7	-	TRBV5-8	CASSLISQGEYEQYF	TGTGCCAGCAGCTTGATTTCCCAGGGCGAGTACGAGCAGTACTTC
-	TRBJ2-5	-	TRBV6-6	CASSYGLGQETQYF	TGTGCCAGCAGTTATGGGCTAGGCCAAGAGACCCAGTACTTC
-	TRBJ1-6	-	TRBV6-1	CASSEAAGGSSYNSPLHF	TGTGCCAGCAGTGAAGCTGCCGGGGGGAGCTCCTATAATTCACCCCTCCACTTT
-	TRBJ2-3	-	TRBV9	CASSGTAFLDTQYF	TGTGCCAGCAGCGGGACAGCATTTTTGGATACGCAGTATTTT
few	TRBJ2-1	TRBD1	TRBV24-1	CATSDLGDRGLGEQFF	TGTGCCACCAGTGATTTGGGGGACAGGGGGCTAGGGGAGCAGTTCTTC